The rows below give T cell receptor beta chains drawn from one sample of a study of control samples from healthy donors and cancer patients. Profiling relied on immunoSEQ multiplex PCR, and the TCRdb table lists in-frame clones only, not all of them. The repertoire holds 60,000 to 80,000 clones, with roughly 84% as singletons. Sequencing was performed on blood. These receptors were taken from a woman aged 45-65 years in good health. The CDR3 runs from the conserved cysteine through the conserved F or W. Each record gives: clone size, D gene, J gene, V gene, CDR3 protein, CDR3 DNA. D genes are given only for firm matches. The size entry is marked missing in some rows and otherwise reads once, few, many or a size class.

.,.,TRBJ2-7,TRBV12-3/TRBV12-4,CASSYRMYEQYF,TGTGCCAGCAGTTATCGCATGTACGAGCAGTACTTC
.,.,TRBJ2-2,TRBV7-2,CASSSRSGASNTGELFF,TGTGCCAGCAGCTCCCGATCAGGGGCGAGTAACACCGGGGAGCTGTTTTTT
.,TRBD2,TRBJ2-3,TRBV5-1,CASSSAREGPSYTQYF,TGCGCCAGCAGCTCCGCGCGGGAGGGCCCTTCGTATACGCAGTATTTT
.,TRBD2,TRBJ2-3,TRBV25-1,CASSEDPLAGATDTQYF,TGTGCCAGCAGTGAAGACCCCTTAGCGGGAGCAACAGATACGCAGTATTTT
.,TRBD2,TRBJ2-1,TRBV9,CASSVEGGSYNEQFF,TGTGCCAGCAGCGTAGAGGGAGGGTCCTACAATGAGCAGTTCTTC
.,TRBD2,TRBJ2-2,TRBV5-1,CASSSGLAGGPNTGELFF,TGCGCCAGCAGCTCAGGACTAGCGGGAGGACCGAACACCGGGGAGCTGTTTTTT
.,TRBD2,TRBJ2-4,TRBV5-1,CASSLTPGTSGTKNIQYF,TGCGCCAGCAGCTTGACACCGGGGACTAGCGGGACCAAAAACATTCAGTACTTC
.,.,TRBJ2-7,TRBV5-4,CASSLGVGSGAYEQYF,TGTGCCAGCAGCTTGGGCGTTGGTAGCGGAGCTTACGAGCAGTACTTC
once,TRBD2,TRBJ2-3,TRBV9,CASSTGTSGRSGDTQYF,TGTGCCAGCAGCACTGGGACTAGCGGGAGGTCGGGAGATACGCAGTATTTT
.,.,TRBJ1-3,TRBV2,CASSPRVIAMRGNTIYF,TGTGCCAGCAGCCCAAGAGTGATCGCTATGAGGGGAAACACCATATATTTT
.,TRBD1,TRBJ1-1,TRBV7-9,CASSLTWTGPEAFF,TGTGCCAGCAGCTTGACATGGACAGGGCCTGAAGCTTTCTTT
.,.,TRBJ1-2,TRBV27,CASSLSQGVGVGRGYTF,TGTGCCAGCAGTTTAAGTCAAGGGGTAGGGGTTGGGCGTGGCTACACCTTC
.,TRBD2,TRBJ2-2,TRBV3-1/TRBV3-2,CASSLASGNTGELFF,TGTGCCAGCAGCCTAGCTAGCGGTAACACCGGGGAGCTGTTTTTT
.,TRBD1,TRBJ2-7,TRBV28,CASRRTGVFREQYF,TGTGCCAGCAGGCGGACAGGGGTCTTCCGCGAGCAGTACTTC
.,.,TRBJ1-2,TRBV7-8,CASTPPGEGRGYTF,TGTGCCAGCACCCCCCCGGGGGAGGGCAGAGGCTACACCTTC
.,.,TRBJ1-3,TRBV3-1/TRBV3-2,CASSQGGGGLSGNTIYF,TGTGCCAGCAGCCAAGGAGGGGGGGGCCTATCGGGAAACACCATATATTTT
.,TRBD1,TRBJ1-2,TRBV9,CASSPTGGRLEGYTF,TGTGCCAGCAGCCCGACAGGGGGCCGATTGGAGGGCTACACCTTC
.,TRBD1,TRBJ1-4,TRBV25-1,CASSELGGRDSEKLFF,TGTGCCAGCAGTGAATTAGGGGGCAGGGATTCGGAAAAACTGTTTTTT
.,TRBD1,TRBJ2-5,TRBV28,CASSLGQGVETQYF,TGTGCCAGCAGTTTGGGACAGGGAGTAGAGACCCAGTACTTC
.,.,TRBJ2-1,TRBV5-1,CASSLRPVEGYNEQFF,TGCGCCAGCAGCTTGCGCCCGGTCGAGGGGTACAATGAGCAGTTCTTC
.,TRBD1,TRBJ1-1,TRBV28,CASSIQGVEAFF,TGTGCCAGCAGCATTCAGGGGGTTGAAGCTTTCTTT
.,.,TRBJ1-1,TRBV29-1,CSVRNGNTEAFF,TGCAGCGTTAGGAACGGTAACACTGAAGCTTTCTTT
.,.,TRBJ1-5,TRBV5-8,CASSLLGLWSQPQHF,TGTGCCAGCAGCTTGTTGGGGCTGTGGAGTCAGCCCCAGCATTTT
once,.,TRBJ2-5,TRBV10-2,CASRRDLQETQYF,TGCGCCAGCAGGAGGGATCTCCAAGAGACCCAGTACTTC
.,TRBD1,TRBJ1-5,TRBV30,CAWCRQGGNQPQHF,TGTGCCTGGTGCCGACAGGGAGGCAATCAGCCCCAGCATTTT
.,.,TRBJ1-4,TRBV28,CASSLSSNEKLFF,TGTGCCAGCAGTTTGAGCTCTAATGAAAAACTGTTTTTT
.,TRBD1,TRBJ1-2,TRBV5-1,CASSFNEGANGYTF,TGCGCCAGCAGCTTTAATGAGGGGGCGAATGGCTACACCTTC
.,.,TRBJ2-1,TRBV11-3,CASSLGEAYNEQFF,TGTGCCAGCAGCTTAGGGGAGGCCTACAATGAGCAGTTCTTC
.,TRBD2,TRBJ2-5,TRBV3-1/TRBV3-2,CASSLGVGSGMETQYF,TGTGCCAGCAGCCTGGGGGTGGGAAGCGGGATGGAGACCCAGTACTTC